This record looks at one T cell receptor (beta chain) sequence and its context. Using immunoSEQ multiplex PCR, the repertoire was profiled, and TCRdb retains in-frame clones only, with some absent. The table includes approximately 980,000 clones, 76% detected once. Every donor was a Caucasian adult from Nashville, Tennessee. V trimming: 4 bases; J trimming: 7 bases; junction bases outside the gene matches: 11. The germline CDR1 and CDR2 sequences are SGDLS and YYNGEE. The CDR3 runs to 16 residues. This sample was taken from a study of shared clonotypes between healthy human individuals. This rearrangement joins TRBV9 to TRBJ2-1, with 10 bases identical to TRBD1. Sequenced sample: memory CD4+ T cells sorted from blood. Stated subset: CD45RA-negative fraction. The TCR originated in a young man in good health. CDR3 sequence reads: CASSPTTGGAGNEQFF. The CDR3 nucleotides read TGTGCCAGCAGCCCGACGACAGGGGGCGCGGGAAATGAGCAGTTCTTC.